The 16 T cell receptor beta chains given below trace back to one sample, sequenced in a study of blood T cells in healthy people across ages. Through a sample-barcoded 5' primer and a J-beta primer mix, a second PCR was run for roughly 6 to 12 cycles. MiXCR, applied by TCRdb to the 5' RACE reads, yields one record per CDR3 protein. This sample has nearly 1 million distinct CDR3 sequences, with 45% to 60% found just once. The sequenced sample consisted of blood. The receptor source for this set is a woman in her sixties in good health.

This clonotype was detected only a few times. This chain links TRBV20-1 with TRBJ2-3; weak D call: TRBD1 (5 bases). V was cut by 3 bases and J by 5 bases, with 27 bases left in between. The V gene's germline CDR1 is DFQATT and CDR2 SNEGSKA (reference sequence). The CDR3 totals 18 residues. The CDR3 region has the DNA TGCAGTGCTAGGCCCCACAGGACACAGTTCGGGCCACAAGATACGCAGTATTTT. This encodes CSARPHRTQFGPQDTQYF.

This chain connects TRBV28 to TRBJ2-7; TRBD1 might be the D (6 bases). V shed 6 bases and J shed 3 bases, with 15 bases lying between them. The CDR3 loop spans 14 amino acids. From germline, CDR1 is MDHEN and CDR2 SYDVKM. The CDR3 sequence: CASRTRGQHYEQYF. For the CDR3, the DNA is TGTGCCAGCAGGACCAGGGGTCAACACTACGAGCAGTACTTC.

This clonotype was found a few times. The rearrangement links TRBV4-1 to TRBJ2-5, with a possible D match to TRBD1 (6 bases). Trimming cost V 0 bases and J 11 bases, with 28 bases left between them. Germline loops: CDR1 MGHRA, CDR2 YSYEKL. The CDR3 is 18 residues long. The CDR3 protein is CASSQDPPVSGTLAQQYF. The CDR3 DNA is TGCGCCAGCAGCCAAGATCCCCCGGTCTCTGGGACACTCGCCCAGCAGTACTTC.

The chain couples TRBV6-5 to TRBJ2-1, with TRBD1 matching 7 bases. CDR3 length: 15 residues. Germline CDR1 MNHEY, CDR2 SVGAGI. V trimming: 5 bases; J trimming: 5 bases; junction bases outside the gene matches: 9. CDR3 residues: CASSPRTGRHNEQFF. CDR3 DNA: TGTGCCAGCAGTCCCAGGACAGGTCGGCACAATGAGCAGTTCTTC.

V usage is TRBV28 and J usage is TRBJ2-1; a possible D gene is TRBD2 (5 bases). This CDR3 spans 15 amino acids. Germline values: CDR1 MDHEN, CDR2 SYDVKM. V was trimmed by 5 bases and J by 9 bases, leaving 20 bases between them. The CDR3 DNA reads TGTGCCAGCAGTCCTGGACTTGCCTCTACGGGTGAGCAGTTCTTC. Translating it yields CASSPGLASTGEQFF.

J is TRBJ1-5 and V is TRBV7-9; D unclear. Trimming removed 1 base at V and 6 bases at J, with 13 bases between. CDR3 length equals 15 residues. CDR1 and CDR2 (germline): SEHNR, FQNEAQ (reference sequence). The CDR3 sequence: CASSLGGRSSQPQHF. CDR3 coding DNA: TGTGCCAGCAGCTTAGGCGGGCGGAGCTCTCAGCCCCAGCATTTT.

This clonotype came up a few times. The chain carries TRBV5-1 and TRBJ2-1; tentatively, D is TRBD2 (6 bases). Germline CDR1 reads SGHRS; CDR2 reads YFSETQ. This CDR3 comprises 16 residues. V dropped 1 base and J dropped 0 bases, with 11 bases sitting between them. CDR3 protein: CASSLSGANSYNEQFF. The CDR3 DNA reads TGCGCCAGCAGCTTGTCGGGAGCCAACTCCTACAATGAGCAGTTCTTC.

The V call is TRBV29-1, the J call TRBJ2-3; D not certain. In germline, CDR1 is SQVTM, CDR2 ANQGSEA. With 6 bases removed from V and 2 bases from J, the gap between germline ends came to 12 bases. The CDR3 extends over 13 amino acids. For the CDR3, the DNA is TGCAGCGTCCCTGCGTTCCTCACAGATACGCAGTATTTT. Its translation: CSVPAFLTDTQYF.

This sequence joins TRBV6-5 and TRBJ2-1; TRBD1 agrees at 8 bases. With 2 bases clipped from V and 2 bases from J, the junction kept 5 bases outside the gene matches. The length of the CDR3 is 16 residues. Looked up from germline, CDR1 is MNHEY and CDR2 is SVGAGI. CDR3 nucleotide sequence: TGTGCCAGCAGTTACAGACAGGGGATACCCTACAATGAGCAGTTCTTC. Residues: CASSYRQGIPYNEQFF.

This clonotype was picked up a small number of times. This rearrangement joins TRBV24-1 to TRBJ2-1; TRBD1 is a possible D gene (6 bases). Germline assignment: CDR1 KGHDR and CDR2 SFDVKD. This CDR3 contains 13 residues. Trimming took off 3 bases at V and 12 bases at J, with 14 bases between the two ends. The CDR3 loop is CATSDPRQVGQFF. The CDR3 region has the DNA TGTGCCACCAGTGATCCGCGACAGGTGGGGCAGTTCTTC.

This clonotype showed up just once. The chain combines TRBV5-5 with TRBJ2-3; a possible D gene is TRBD2 (6 bases). Germline assignment: CDR1 SGHKS and CDR2 YYEKEE (reference sequence). With 1 base removed from V and 6 bases from J, the gap between germline ends came to 15 bases. The CDR3 has 15 amino acids. The CDR3 region is CASSLTGDRADTQYF. The DNA for the CDR3 is TGTGCCAGCAGCTTGACGGGGGATCGTGCTGATACGCAGTATTTT.

The V and J genes are TRBV7-8 and TRBJ1-1; weak D call: TRBD1 (5 bases). In germline, CDR1 is SGHVS, CDR2 FQNEAQ. There are 14 residues in the CDR3. Trimming left V 2 bases short and J 3 bases short, with 10 bases between. This CDR3 is CASSLPQVYTEAFF. CDR3 DNA sequence: TGTGCCAGCAGCTTACCACAGGTATACACTGAAGCTTTCTTT.

The chain uses TRBV3-1 and TRBJ2-3; TRBD2 is a possible D gene (5 bases). The germline V gene has CDR1 LGHDT and CDR2 YNNKEL (reference sequence). CDR3 length: 14 amino acids. Trimming removed 1 base from V and 5 bases from J, with 10 bases in between. CDR3 residues: CASSQVAAGDTQYF. The CDR3 nucleotides are TGTGCCAGCAGCCAAGTCGCGGCGGGAGATACGCAGTATTTT.

The V and J genes are TRBV29-1 and TRBJ2-7, with no clear D. Trimming removed 1 base from V and 4 bases from J, with 8 bases in between. There are 12 residues in the CDR3. Germline CDR1 SQVTM, CDR2 ANQGSEA. The CDR3 nucleotides read TGCAGCGTTGAAGGGCTGCGATACGAGCAGTACTTC. Encoded protein: CSVEGLRYEQYF.

The chain is built from TRBV29-1 and TRBJ2-7; 10 bases are a match to TRBD1. The J call is in doubt because the DNA end fits TRBJ2-5 better. From germline, CDR1 is SQVTM and CDR2 ANQGSEA. The CDR3 has 14 amino acids. The CDR3 DNA is TGCAGCGTTGGGACAGGGGGGAGTGGGGAGACCCAGTACTTC. Amino acid sequence: CSVGTGGSGETQYF.

This chain uses TRBV11-2 with TRBJ2-5; a possible D gene is TRBD2 (6 bases). The better agreement between TRBJ2-7 and the DNA end casts doubt on the J call. The CDR3 extends over 15 amino acids. Germline CDR1 reads SGHAT; CDR2 reads FQNNGV. CDR3 sequence reads: CASSLVAGLGYEQYF. DNA for the CDR3: TGTGCCAGCAGCTTAGTGGCGGGACTCGGGTACGAGCAGTACTTC.